Listed below are T cell receptor beta chains from one sample, sequenced in a study of T cell repertoires in cytomegalovirus infection. TCRdb re-derived calls from the reads in MiXCR, one entry per CDR3 protein. The sample includes some 700,000 distinct CDR3 sequences, approximately 40% of them seen just once. Sequences were obtained from PBMCs. Source of these receptors: a human donor in good health (CMV status not recorded). Some clones in this sample may be carry-over from other donors' samples. The CDR3 runs from the conserved cysteine through the conserved F or W. The order of the fields is V gene, J gene, clone size, D gene, CDR3 length, CDR3 protein, CDR3 DNA. A D gene is named only where the DNA matches it firmly. Clone size is shown for a subset of rows, as once, few, many or a class of expanded clone.

TRBV7-8	TRBJ1-1	few	TRBD1	17	CASSPSGDRVVNTEAFF	TGTGCCAGCAGCCCGAGCGGGGACAGGGTGGTTAACACTGAAGCTTTCTTT
TRBV14	TRBJ2-7	.	TRBD1	15	CASRYSGTGADEQYF	TGTGCCAGCAGGTACTCCGGGACAGGGGCGGACGAGCAGTACTTC
TRBV20-1	TRBJ2-1	few	.	14	CSYEETSSYNEQFF	TGCAGTTATGAGGAAACCAGCTCCTACAATGAGCAGTTCTTC
TRBV7-6	TRBJ2-3	few	.	18	CASSLPRGAGVSTDTQYF	TGTGCCAGCAGCTTACCCCGCGGGGCAGGGGTTAGCACAGATACGCAGTATTTT
TRBV12-3/TRBV12-4	TRBJ1-6	.	.	15	CASSLVTGFLSPLHF	TGTGCCAGCAGTTTAGTTACGGGATTTTTGTCACCCCTCCACTTT
TRBV4-1	TRBJ2-1	.	.	15	CASSQDHDTYNEQFF	TGCGCCAGCAGCCAAGATCACGACACCTACAATGAGCAGTTCTTC
TRBV6-1	TRBJ1-2	few	.	15	CASSVLVLGEYGYTF	TGTGCCAGCAGTGTACTGGTGTTAGGAGAATATGGCTACACCTTC
TRBV12-3/TRBV12-4	TRBJ1-3	.	TRBD1	16	CASSRDSKSSGNTIYF	TGTGCCAGCAGCAGGGACAGCAAGAGCTCTGGAAACACCATATATTTT
TRBV5-1	TRBJ2-1	.	TRBD1	14	CASSAKGAYNEQFF	TGCGCCAGCAGCGCTAAGGGGGCTTACAATGAGCAGTTCTTC
TRBV6-6	TRBJ1-3	.	TRBD1	14	CASRTGGSGNPIYF	TGTGCCAGCAGGACAGGGGGCTCTGGAAACCCCATATATTTT